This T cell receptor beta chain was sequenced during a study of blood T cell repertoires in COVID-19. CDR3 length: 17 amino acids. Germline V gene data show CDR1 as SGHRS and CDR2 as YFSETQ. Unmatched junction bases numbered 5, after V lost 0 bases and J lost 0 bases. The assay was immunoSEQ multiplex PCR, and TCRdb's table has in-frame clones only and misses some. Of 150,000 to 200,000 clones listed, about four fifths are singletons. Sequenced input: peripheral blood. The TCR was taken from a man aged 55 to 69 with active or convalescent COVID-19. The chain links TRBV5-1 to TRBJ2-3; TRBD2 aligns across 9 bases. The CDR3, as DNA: TGCGCCAGCAGCTTGGGGGGTCTAGCGGGGAGCACAGATACGCAGTATTTT. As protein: CASSLGGLAGSTDTQYF. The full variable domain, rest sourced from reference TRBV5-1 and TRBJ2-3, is KAGVTQTPRYLIKTRGQQVTLSCSPISGHRSVSWYQQTPGQGLQFLFEYFSETQRNKGNFPGRFSGRQFSNSRSEMNVSTLELGDSALYLCASSLGGLAGSTDTQYFGPGTRLTVL.